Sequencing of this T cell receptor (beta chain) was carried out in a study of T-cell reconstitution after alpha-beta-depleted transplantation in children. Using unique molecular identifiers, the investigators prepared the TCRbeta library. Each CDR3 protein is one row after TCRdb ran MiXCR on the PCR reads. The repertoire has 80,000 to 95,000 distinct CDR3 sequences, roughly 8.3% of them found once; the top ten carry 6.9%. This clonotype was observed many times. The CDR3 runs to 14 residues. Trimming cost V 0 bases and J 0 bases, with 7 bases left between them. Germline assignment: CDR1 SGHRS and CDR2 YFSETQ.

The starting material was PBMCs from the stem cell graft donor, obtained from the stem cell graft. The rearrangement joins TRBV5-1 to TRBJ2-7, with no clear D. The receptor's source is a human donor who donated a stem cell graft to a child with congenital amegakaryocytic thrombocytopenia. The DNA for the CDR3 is TGCGCCAGCAGCTTGGCGGCCAACTCCTACGAGCAGTACTTC. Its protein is CASSLAANSYEQYF.